This T cell receptor (beta chain) is drawn from a study of cytomegalovirus exposure and HLA in healthy donors. Amplification used 60 Vbeta primers and 13 Jbeta primers. The table came from immunoSEQ multiplex PCR; TCRdb's copy has only in-frame clones and leaves some out. Of about 140,000 clones in the sample, about 70% were seen once. Remarks on this clone: Its antigen is undetermined.

Trimming cost V 5 bases and J 0 bases, with 10 bases left between them. Germline lookup yields CDR1 SGHTA and CDR2 FQGNSA. This CDR3 comprises 14 residues. Study observations and caveats: There were some V segments, including TRBV6-2 and TRBV6-3, excluded as indistinguishable.

The chain uses TRBV7-2 and TRBJ2-5, with D tentatively TRBD2 (5 bases). Material: PBMCs. The TCR sequence derives from a man in his late teens or twenties in good health and CMV-seronegative. The CDR3 sequence: CASSLQRNQETQYF. For the CDR3, the DNA is TGTGCCAGCAGCCTTCAGCGGAACCAAGAGACCCAGTACTTC.